What follows are 12 T cell receptor beta chains derived from one specimen sequenced in a study of blood T cell repertoires in COVID-19. Clones were read by immunoSEQ multiplex PCR, and TCRdb kept only the in-frame ones, dropping some. Of about 380,000 clones in the sample, 81% were seen once. Sequencing was performed on peripheral blood. These receptors were taken from a human donor with acute or convalescent COVID-19. The donor label of this sample is uncertain.

This clone was picked up one time. J is TRBJ1-3 and V is TRBV7-2; a possible D gene is TRBD1 (5 bases). CDR1 is SGHTA and CDR2 is FQGNSA in the germline V gene. V was shortened by 4 bases and J by 0 bases, with 10 bases between the two germline ends. CDR3 length: 15 amino acids. In DNA form, the CDR3 reads TGTGCCAGCAGCTCGGGGGGGACCTCTGGAAACACCATATATTTT. It translates to CASSSGGTSGNTIYF.

V and J are TRBV27 and TRBJ1-6; 7 nucleotides agree with TRBD1. CDR3 length: 13 residues. Trimming took 10 bases from V and 9 from J; bases not matched to a gene: 9. Germline lookup yields CDR1 MNHEY and CDR2 SMNVEV (reference sequence). The chain's CDR3 is CATHQGDSSPLHF. In DNA form, the CDR3 reads TGTGCCACGCACCAGGGGGACAGTTCACCCCTCCACTTT.

The J gene is TRBJ2-3, the V gene TRBV3-1 (or the pseudogene TRBV3-2), with D maybe TRBD1 (6 bases). The CDR3 covers 15 residues. Per the germline V gene, CDR1 is LGHDT and CDR2 is YNNKEL (reference sequence). V was pared by 4 bases and J by 0 bases, with 11 bases between. CDR3 region: CASSPRGASTDTQYF. CDR3 coding DNA: TGTGCCAGCAGCCCCAGGGGTGCGAGCACAGATACGCAGTATTTT.

V gene TRBV29-1 combines with J gene TRBJ1-1, with TRBD1 identical over 7 bases. This CDR3 has 12 amino acids. V lost 7 bases and J lost 5; bases outside the gene matches: 7. CDR1 is SQVTM, CDR2 ANQGSEA, per germline. CDR3 in amino acids: CSAGDRQTEAFF. DNA of the CDR3: TGCAGCGCGGGGGACAGACAGACTGAAGCTTTCTTT.

The chain combines TRBV30 with TRBJ1-2, with 11 bases lining up with TRBD1. Germline-derived CDR1 and CDR2 are GTSNPN and SVGIG (reference sequence). The CDR3 length is 14 residues. J gave up 8 bases and V 1 base, and 6 bases lay outside the gene matches. CDR3 loop: CAWSDRTGGGGYTF. CDR3 bases: TGTGCCTGGAGTGACCGGACAGGGGGCGGCGGCTACACCTTC.

This chain joins TRBV4-2 and TRBJ1-5; TRBD1 matches 9 bases. This CDR3 is 17 amino acids long. Germline V CDR1 and CDR2: LGHNA, YNFKEQ. Trimming cost V 5 bases and J 2 bases; bases outside gene matches: 10. The CDR3 bases are TGTGCCAGCAGCGCGCAACCGGGACAGGGAGGCAATCAGCCCCAGCATTTT. Its translation: CASSAQPGQGGNQPQHF.

Notes on this clone: Other DNA sequences within the sample encode an identical CDR3. The J gene is TRBJ2-5, the V gene TRBV20-1; a possible D gene is TRBD2 (5 bases). Trimming stripped 3 bases from V and 5 bases from J, with 7 bases between. Germline-derived CDR1 and CDR2 are DFQATT and SNEGSKA (reference sequence). The CDR3 spans 11 residues. The CDR3 sequence is CSARRGETQYF. For the CDR3, the DNA is TGCAGTGCTAGGAGAGGGGAGACCCAGTACTTC.

The chain combines TRBV28 with TRBJ2-7, with 9 bases matching TRBD2. Germline assignment: CDR1 MDHEN and CDR2 SYDVKM. Trimming took 8 bases from V and 4 from J; bases not matched to a gene: 3. The CDR3 is 12 residues long. CDR3 region: CASGGLAYEQYF. The CDR3 bases are TGTGCCAGCGGGGGACTAGCTTACGAGCAGTACTTC.

In this sample, this clone turned up a few times. V and J are TRBV28 and TRBJ2-7; perhaps TRBD1 as D (5 bases). This CDR3 region has 14 residues. Germline V gene lookup returns CDR1 MDHEN and CDR2 SYDVKM. Trimming removed 7 bases from V and 3 bases from J, with 16 bases in between. The CDR3 sequence: CASTEADTDYEQYF. CDR3 nucleotides: TGTGCCAGCACTGAGGCGGACACCGACTACGAGCAGTACTTC.

In this sample, this clone turned up a few times. This chain uses TRBV9 with TRBJ1-6; D may be TRBD1 (5 bases). CDR1 and CDR2 from the germline V gene are SGDLS and YYNGEE. V was pared by 0 bases and J by 14 bases, with 15 bases between. This CDR3 is built from 14 residues. The CDR3 loop reads CASSVGNRGGALHF. CDR3 DNA: TGTGCCAGCAGCGTAGGGAATCGAGGAGGGGCCCTCCACTTT.

The rearrangement uses TRBV7-2 and TRBJ2-6, with D maybe TRBD1 (6 bases). The CDR3 is made up of 15 amino acids. Germline CDR1 and CDR2: SGHTA and FQGNSA. V shed 5 bases and J shed 2 bases, with 10 bases lying between them. For the CDR3, the DNA is TGTGCCAGCAGCCGTAACAGGGCTGGGGCCAACGTCCTGACTTTC. Translating it yields CASSRNRAGANVLTF.

The V and J genes are TRBV7-2 and TRBJ1-5; D is uncertain. With 1 base removed from V and 6 bases from J, the gap between germline ends came to 13 bases. Germline loops: CDR1 SGHTA, CDR2 FQGNSA. This CDR3 is built from 15 residues. CDR3 loop: CASSLVFGEAQPQHF. In DNA form, the CDR3 reads TGTGCCAGCAGCTTAGTATTCGGGGAAGCTCAGCCCCAGCATTTT.